This T cell receptor beta chain was captured in a study of cytomegalovirus exposure and HLA in healthy donors. Whole-study context: Earlier work reported roughly 120 million unique TCR beta sequences from 170 million or so T cells.

CDR1 and CDR2 from the germline V gene are GTSNPN and SVGIG (reference sequence). This CDR3 contains 19 residues. V shed 0 bases and J 2 bases; nucleotides not matched to a gene: 14. The PCR was carried out with 60 Vbeta primers and 13 Jbeta primers. Sequencing used immunoSEQ multiplex PCR; TCRdb keeps in-frame clones, though not all of them. The profile covers about 120,000 clones, with around three quarters appearing a single time and around 4.9% taken by the ten largest. Regarding this clone: The antigen remains unidentified.

General study findings and limits: Presence/absence results assume similar sequencing depth per donor, which may not hold. With later analysis, a missense DCLRE1C variant became linked to TCR beta V- and J-gene trimming.

This sequence was found in a man aged 45 to 65 in good health and CMV-seropositive. Sequenced material: PBMCs. The rearrangement uses TRBV30 and TRBJ2-1; TRBD1 aligns across 9 bases. Written as DNA, the CDR3 is TGTGCCTGGAGTGTACGTGGGACAGGGAGGATGGTAGCCTACAATGAGCAGTTCTTC. It codes for CAWSVRGTGRMVAYNEQFF.